This entry is about one TCR beta chain. The data derive from a study of blood T cells in healthy people across ages. There are 14 residues in the CDR3. Germline values: CDR1 SQVTM, CDR2 ANQGSEA. V was clipped by 4 bases and J by 3 bases; unmatched bases: 6. Together with a sample-barcoded 5' primer, a J-beta primer mix was included in a second PCR lasting about 7 to 11 cycles. TCRdb re-called the 5' RACE reads through MiXCR, storing one row per CDR3 protein. The top ten hold more than 3% of the sample, which has some 800,000 distinct CDR3 sequences, roughly 25% seen once. These same data were also listed under a study on T cells of mothers and their children.

This clonotype was sampled from a boy under 18 in good health. Sequenced input: blood. V usage is TRBV29-1 and J usage is TRBJ2-7; 10 bases align to TRBD2. The CDR3 DNA reads TGCAGCGTTGTGGCTAGCGGGGGTTTCTACGAGCAGTACTTC. It yields the protein CSVVASGGFYEQYF.